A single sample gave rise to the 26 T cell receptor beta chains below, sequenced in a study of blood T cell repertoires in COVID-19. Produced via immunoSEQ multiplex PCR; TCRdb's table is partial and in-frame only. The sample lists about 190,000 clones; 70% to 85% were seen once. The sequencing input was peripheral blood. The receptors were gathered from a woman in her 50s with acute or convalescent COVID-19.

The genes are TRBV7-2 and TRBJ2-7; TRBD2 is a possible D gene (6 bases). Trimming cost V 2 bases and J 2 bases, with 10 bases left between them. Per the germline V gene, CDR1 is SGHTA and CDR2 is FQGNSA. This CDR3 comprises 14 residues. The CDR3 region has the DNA TGTGCCAGCAGCTTAAGTTCGGGGGCCTACGAGCAGTACTTC. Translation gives CASSLSSGAYEQYF. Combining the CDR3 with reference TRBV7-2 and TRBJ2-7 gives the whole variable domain GAGVSQSPSNKVTEKGKDVELRCDPISGHTALYWYRQSLGQGLEFLIYFQGNSAPDKSGLPSDRFSAERTGGSVSTLTIQRTQQEDSAVYLCASSLSSGAYEQYFGPGTRLTVT.

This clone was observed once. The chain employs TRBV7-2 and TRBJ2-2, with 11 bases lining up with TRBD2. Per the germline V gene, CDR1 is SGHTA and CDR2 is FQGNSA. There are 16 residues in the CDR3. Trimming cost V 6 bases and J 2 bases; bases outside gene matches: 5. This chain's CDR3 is CASRLTSGGNTGELFF. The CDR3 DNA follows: TGTGCCAGCAGACTTACTAGCGGGGGAAACACCGGGGAGCTGTTTTTT.

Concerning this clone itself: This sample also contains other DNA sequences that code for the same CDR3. CDR3: CASSLARGNTEAFF. DNA for the CDR3: TGCGCCAGCAGCTTGGCCAGGGGGAACACTGAAGCTTTCTTT. This chain uses TRBV5-1 with TRBJ1-1; a possible D gene is TRBD1 (6 bases). Per the germline V gene, CDR1 is SGHRS and CDR2 is YFSETQ. The ends were cut back, 0 bases at V and 1 base at J, with 7 bases in the middle. The CDR3 is 14 amino acids.

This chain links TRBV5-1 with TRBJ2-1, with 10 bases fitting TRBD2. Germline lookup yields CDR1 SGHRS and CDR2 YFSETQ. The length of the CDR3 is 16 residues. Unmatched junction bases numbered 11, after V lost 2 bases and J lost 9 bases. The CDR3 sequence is CASSFSSGSLRIEQFF. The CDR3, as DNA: TGCGCCAGCAGCTTTTCTAGCGGGAGCTTACGTATTGAGCAGTTCTTC.

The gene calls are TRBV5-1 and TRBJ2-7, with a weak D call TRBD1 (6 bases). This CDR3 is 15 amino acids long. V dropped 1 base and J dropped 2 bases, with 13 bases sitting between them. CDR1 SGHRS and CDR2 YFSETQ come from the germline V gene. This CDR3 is CASSLLRGTTYEQYF. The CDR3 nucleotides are TGCGCCAGCAGCTTGCTCAGGGGTACAACCTACGAGCAGTACTTC.

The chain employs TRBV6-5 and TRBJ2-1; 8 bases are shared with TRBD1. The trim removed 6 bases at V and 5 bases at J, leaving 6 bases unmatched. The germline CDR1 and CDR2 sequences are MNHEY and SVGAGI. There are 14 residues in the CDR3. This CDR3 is CASSSGQANNEQFF. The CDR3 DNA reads TGTGCCAGCAGCTCGGGACAGGCGAACAATGAGCAGTTCTTC.

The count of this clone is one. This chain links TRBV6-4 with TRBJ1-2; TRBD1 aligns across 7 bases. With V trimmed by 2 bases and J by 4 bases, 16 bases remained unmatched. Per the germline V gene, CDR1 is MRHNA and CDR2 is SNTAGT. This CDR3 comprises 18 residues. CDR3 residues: CASSDPTDRSGLCYGYTF. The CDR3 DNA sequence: TGTGCCAGCAGTGACCCAACGGACAGGTCCGGGTTGTGCTATGGCTACACCTTC.

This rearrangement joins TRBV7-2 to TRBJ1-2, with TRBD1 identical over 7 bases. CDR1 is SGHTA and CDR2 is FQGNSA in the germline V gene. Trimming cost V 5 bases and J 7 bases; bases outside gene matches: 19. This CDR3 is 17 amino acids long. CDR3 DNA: TGTGCCAGCAGCGTAAGACAGGGTCGGTTAATCGGAGGTGGCTACACCTTC. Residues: CASSVRQGRLIGGGYTF. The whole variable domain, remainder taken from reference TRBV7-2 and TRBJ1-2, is GAGVSQSPSNKVTEKGKDVELRCDPISGHTALYWYRQSLGQGLEFLIYFQGNSAPDKSGLPSDRFSAERTGGSVSTLTIQRTQQEDSAVYLCASSVRQGRLIGGGYTFGSGTRLTVV.

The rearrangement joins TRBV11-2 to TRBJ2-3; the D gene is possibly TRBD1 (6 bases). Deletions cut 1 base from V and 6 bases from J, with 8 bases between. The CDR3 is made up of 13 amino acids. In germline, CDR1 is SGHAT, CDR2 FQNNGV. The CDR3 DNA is TGTGCCAGCAGCTTAGGGGGGCTTGATACGCAGTATTTT. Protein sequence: CASSLGGLDTQYF.

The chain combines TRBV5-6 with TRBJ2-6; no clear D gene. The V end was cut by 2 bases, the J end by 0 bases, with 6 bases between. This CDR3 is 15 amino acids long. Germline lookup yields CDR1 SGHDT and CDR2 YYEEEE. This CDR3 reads CASSLQISGANVLTF. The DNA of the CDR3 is TGTGCCAGCAGCTTACAGATCTCTGGGGCCAACGTCCTGACTTTC.

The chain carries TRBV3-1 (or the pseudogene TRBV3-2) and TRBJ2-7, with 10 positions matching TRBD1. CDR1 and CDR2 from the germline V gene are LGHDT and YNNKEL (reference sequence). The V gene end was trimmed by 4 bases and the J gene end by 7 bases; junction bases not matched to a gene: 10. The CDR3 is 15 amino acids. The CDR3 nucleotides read TGTGCCAGCAGCCGTTCGACAGGGGGCGCGTGGGAGCAGTACTTC. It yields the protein CASSRSTGGAWEQYF.

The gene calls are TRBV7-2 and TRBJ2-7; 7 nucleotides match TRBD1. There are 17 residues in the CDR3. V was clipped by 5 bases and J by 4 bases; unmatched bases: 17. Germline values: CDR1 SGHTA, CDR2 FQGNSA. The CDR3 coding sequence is TGTGCCAGCAGCCCCCCCAGACAGGGAAGTTGGGTTTACGAGCAGTACTTC. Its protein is CASSPPRQGSWVYEQYF.

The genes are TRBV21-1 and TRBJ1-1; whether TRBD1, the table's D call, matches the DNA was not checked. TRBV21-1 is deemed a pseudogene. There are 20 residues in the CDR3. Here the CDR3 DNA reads TGTGCCAGCAGCCTTAAATGGGGATTTAACGGGTGCAGGGGGCGCAGACGAGCTTTCTTT. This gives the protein CASSLKWGFNGCRGRRRAFF.

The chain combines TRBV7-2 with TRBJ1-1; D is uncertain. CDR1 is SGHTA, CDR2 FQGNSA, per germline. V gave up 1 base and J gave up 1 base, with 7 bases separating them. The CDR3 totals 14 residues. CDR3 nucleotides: TGTGCCAGCAGCTTAGAACAGAGGAACACTGAAGCTTTCTTT. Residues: CASSLEQRNTEAFF.

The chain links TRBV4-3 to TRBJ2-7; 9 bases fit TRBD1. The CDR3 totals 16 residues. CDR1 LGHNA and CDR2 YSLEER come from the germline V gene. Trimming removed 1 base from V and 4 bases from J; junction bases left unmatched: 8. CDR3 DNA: TGCGCCAGCAGCCAAGGAAGGGGGACAGGGAGTTACGAGCAGTACTTC. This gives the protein CASSQGRGTGSYEQYF.

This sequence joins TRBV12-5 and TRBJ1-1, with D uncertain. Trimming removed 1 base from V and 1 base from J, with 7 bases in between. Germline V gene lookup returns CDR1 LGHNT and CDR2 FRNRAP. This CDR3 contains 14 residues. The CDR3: CASGLDTENTEAFF. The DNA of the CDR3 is TGTGCTAGTGGTTTGGACACAGAGAACACTGAAGCTTTCTTT.

The CDR3 DNA is TGTGCCAGCTCACCAGGGACAGGGAATAGCAATCAGCCCCAGCATTTT. Translation gives CASSPGTGNSNQPQHF. This chain connects TRBV18 to TRBJ1-5; TRBD1 aligns across 9 bases. The germline gives CDR1 KGHSH, CDR2 LQKENI. The J segment lost 0 bases and the V segment lost 2 bases, leaving 2 bases of the junction unmatched. The CDR3 covers 16 residues.

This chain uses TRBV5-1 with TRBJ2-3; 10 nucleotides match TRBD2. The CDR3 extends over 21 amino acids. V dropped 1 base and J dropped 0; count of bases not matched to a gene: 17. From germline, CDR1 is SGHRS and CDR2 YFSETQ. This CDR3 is CASSLRLAGDPSPFSTDTQYF. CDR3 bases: TGCGCCAGCAGCTTGCGGCTAGCGGGGGACCCATCTCCCTTTAGCACAGATACGCAGTATTTT.

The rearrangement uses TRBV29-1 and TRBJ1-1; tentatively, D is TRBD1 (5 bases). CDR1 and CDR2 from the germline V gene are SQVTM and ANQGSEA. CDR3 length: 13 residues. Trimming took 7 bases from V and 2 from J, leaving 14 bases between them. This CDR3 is CSARMGLNTEAFF. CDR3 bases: TGCAGCGCCCGGATGGGACTTAACACTGAAGCTTTCTTT.

The CDR3 protein is CAGEMALAYGYTF. The CDR3 DNA reads as TGTGCCGGAGAAATGGCGTTAGCGTATGGCTACACCTTC. The chain has TRBV30 and TRBJ1-2; D is ambiguous. Trimming cost V 8 bases and J 5 bases, with 18 bases left between them. The CDR3 has 13 residues. Germline-derived CDR1 and CDR2 are GTSNPN and SVGIG (reference sequence).

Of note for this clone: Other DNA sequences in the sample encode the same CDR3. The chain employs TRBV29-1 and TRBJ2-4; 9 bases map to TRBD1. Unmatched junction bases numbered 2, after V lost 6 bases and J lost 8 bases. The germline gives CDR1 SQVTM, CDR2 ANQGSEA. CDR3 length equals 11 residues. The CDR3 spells CSVRDRDIQYF. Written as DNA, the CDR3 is TGCAGCGTAAGGGACAGGGACATTCAGTACTTC.

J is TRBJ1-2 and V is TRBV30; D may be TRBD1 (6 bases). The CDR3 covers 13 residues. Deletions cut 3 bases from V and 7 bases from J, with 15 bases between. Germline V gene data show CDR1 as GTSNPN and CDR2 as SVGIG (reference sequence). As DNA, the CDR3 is TGTGCCTGGAGGACAGGTGCCCCTTTTGGCTACACCTTC. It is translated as CAWRTGAPFGYTF.

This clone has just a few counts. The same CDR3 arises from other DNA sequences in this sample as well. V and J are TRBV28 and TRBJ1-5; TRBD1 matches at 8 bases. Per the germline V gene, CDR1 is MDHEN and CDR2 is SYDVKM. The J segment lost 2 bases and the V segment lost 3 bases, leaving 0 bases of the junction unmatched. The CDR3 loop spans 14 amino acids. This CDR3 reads CASSLGQGNQPQHF. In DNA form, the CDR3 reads TGTGCCAGCAGTTTGGGACAGGGCAATCAGCCCCAGCATTTT.

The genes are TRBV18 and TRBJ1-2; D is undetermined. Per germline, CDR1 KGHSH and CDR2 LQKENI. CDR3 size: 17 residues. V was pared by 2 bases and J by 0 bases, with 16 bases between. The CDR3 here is CASSPYIANPSNYGYTF. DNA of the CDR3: TGTGCCAGCTCACCATACATTGCCAATCCCTCTAACTATGGCTACACCTTC.

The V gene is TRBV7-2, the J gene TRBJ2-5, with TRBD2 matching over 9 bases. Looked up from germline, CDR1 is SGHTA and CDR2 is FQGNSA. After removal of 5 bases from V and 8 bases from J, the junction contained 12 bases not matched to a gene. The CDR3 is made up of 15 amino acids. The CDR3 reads CASSAWRGGLGTQYF. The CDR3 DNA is TGTGCCAGCAGCGCGTGGCGGGGGGGCCTCGGAACCCAGTACTTC. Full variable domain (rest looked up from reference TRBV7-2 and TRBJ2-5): GAGVSQSPSNKVTEKGKDVELRCDPISGHTALYWYRQSLGQGLEFLIYFQGNSAPDKSGLPSDRFSAERTGGSVSTLTIQRTQQEDSAVYLCASSAWRGGLGTQYFGPGTRLLVL.

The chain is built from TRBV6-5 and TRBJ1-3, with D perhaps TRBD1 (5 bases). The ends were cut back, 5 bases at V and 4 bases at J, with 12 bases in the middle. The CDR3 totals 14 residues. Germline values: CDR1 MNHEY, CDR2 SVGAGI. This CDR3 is CASSPGGLGNTIYF. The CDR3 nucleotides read TGTGCCAGCAGTCCGGGGGGTCTCGGAAACACCATATATTTT.